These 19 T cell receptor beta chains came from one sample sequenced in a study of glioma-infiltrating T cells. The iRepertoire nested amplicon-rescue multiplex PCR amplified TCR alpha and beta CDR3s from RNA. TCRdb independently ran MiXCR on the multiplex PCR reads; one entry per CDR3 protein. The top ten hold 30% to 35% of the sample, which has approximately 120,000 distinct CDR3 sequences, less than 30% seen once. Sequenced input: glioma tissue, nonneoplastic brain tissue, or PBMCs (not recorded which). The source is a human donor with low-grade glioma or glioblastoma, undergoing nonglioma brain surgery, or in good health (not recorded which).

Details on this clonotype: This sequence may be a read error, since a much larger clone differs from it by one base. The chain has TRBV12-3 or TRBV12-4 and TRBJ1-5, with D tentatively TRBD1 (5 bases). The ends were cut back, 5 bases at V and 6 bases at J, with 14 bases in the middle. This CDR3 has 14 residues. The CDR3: CASSPGRVRQPQHF. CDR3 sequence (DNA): TGTGCCAGCAGTCCAGGCAGGGTTCGTCAGCCCCAGCATTTT.

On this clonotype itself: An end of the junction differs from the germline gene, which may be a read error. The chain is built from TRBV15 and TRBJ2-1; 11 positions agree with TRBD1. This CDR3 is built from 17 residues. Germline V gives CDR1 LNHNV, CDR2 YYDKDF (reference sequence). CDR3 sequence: CATSRARPGQGVGERFF. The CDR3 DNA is TGTGCCACCAGCAGAGCTAGGCCGGGACAGGGGGTAGGAGAGCGGTTCTTC.

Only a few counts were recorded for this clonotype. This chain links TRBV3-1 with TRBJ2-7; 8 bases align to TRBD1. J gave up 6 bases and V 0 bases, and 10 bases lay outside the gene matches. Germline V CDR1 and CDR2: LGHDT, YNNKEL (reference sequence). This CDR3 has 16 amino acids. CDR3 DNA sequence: TGTGCCAGCAGCCAAGAGCAGGAGACAGGGGCTCGCGAGCAGTACTTC. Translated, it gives CASSQEQETGAREQYF.

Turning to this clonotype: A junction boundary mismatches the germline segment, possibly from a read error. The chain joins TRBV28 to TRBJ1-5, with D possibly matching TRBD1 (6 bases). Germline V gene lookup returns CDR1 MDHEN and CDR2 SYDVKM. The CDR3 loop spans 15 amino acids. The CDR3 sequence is CASRRGGGRSQPKHF. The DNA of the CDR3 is TGTGCCAGCAGGCGGGGCGGGGGGCGCAGTCAGCCCAAGCATTTT. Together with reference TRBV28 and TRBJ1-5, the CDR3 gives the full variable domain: DVKVTQSSRYLVKRTGEKVFLECVQDMDHENMFWYRQDPGLGLRLIYFSYDVKMKEKGDIPEGYSVSREKKERFSLILESASTNQTSMYLCASRRGGGRSQPKHFGDGTRLSIL.

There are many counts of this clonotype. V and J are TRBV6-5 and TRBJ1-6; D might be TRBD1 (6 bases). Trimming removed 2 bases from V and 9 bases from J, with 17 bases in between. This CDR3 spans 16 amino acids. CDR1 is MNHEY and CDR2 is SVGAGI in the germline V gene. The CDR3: CASSYTEVTGRSPLHF. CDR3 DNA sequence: TGTGCCAGCAGTTACACCGAAGTTACAGGGCGTTCACCCCTCCACTTT.

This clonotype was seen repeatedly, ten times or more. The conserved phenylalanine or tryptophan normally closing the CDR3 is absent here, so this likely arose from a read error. Here the CDR3 DNA reads TGTGCCAGCAGCAGCGGACAGGGGAAGAGCTCCTACGAGCAGTACCTC. Translating gives CASSSGQGKSSYEQYL. V is TRBV6-1 and J is TRBJ2-7; the match to TRBD1 covers 9 bases. V shed 6 bases and J 0 bases; nucleotides not matched to a gene: 9. CDR1 is MNHNS and CDR2 is SASEGT in the germline V gene. CDR3 length equals 16 residues.

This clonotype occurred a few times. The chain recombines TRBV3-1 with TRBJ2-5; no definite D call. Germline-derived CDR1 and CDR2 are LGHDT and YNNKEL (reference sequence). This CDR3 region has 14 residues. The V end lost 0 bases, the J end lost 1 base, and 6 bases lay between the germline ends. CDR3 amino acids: CASSQDTIQETQYF. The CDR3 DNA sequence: TGTGCCAGCAGCCAAGATACGATCCAAGAGACCCAGTACTTC.

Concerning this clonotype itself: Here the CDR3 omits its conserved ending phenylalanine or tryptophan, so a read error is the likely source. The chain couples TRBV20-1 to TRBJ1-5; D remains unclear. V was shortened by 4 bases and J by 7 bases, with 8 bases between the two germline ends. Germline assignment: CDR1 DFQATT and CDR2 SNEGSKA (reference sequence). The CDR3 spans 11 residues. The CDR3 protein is CSAINYQPQHS. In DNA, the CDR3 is TGCAGTGCTATAAATTACCAGCCCCAGCATAGT.

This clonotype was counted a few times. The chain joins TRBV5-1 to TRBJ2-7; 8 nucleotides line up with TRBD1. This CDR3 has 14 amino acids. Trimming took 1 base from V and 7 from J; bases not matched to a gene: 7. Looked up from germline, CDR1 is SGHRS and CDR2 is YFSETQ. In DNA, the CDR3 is TGCGCCAGCAGCTTGCAGGGGGCTTATGAAGAGCAGTACTTC. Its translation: CASSLQGAYEEQYF. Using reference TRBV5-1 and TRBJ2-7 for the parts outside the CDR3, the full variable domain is KAGVTQTPRYLIKTRGQQVTLSCSPISGHRSVSWYQQTPGQGLQFLFEYFSETQRNKGNFPGRFSGRQFSNSRSEMNVSTLELGDSALYLCASSLQGAYEEQYFGPGTRLTVT.

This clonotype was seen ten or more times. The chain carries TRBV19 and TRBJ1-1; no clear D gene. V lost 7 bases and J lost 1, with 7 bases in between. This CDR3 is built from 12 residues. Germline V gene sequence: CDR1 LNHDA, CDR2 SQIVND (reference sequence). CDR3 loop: CASNRGNTEAFF. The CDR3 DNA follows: TGTGCCAGTAATCGAGGGAACACTGAAGCTTTCTTT.

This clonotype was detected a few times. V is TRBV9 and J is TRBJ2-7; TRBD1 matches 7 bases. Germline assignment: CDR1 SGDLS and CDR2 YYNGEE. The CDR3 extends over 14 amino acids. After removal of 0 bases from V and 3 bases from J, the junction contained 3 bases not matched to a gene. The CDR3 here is CASSVATGDYEQYF. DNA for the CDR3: TGTGCCAGCAGCGTAGCTACAGGGGACTACGAGCAGTACTTC.

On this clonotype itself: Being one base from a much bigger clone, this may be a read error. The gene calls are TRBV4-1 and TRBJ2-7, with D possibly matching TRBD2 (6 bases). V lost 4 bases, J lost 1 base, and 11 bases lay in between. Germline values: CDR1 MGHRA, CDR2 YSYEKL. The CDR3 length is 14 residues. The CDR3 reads CASSRKAGSYEQYF. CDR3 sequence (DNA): TGCGCCAGCAGCCGAAAGGCGGGGTCCTACGAGCAGTACTTC.

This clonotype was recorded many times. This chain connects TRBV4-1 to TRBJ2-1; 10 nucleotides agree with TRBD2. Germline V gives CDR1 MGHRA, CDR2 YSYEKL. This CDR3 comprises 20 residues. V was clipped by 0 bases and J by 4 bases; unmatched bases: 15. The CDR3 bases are TGCGCCAGCAGCCAAGACACCAGGCTACCTACTAGCGGGGAATACAATGAGCAGTTCTTC. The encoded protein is CASSQDTRLPTSGEYNEQFF.

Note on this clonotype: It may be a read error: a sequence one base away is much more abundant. The CDR3 DNA follows: TGTGCCAGTAGTACCCTAAGGACAGGAAAAACTTTCTTT. Its translation: CASSTLRTGKTFF. The chain has TRBV19 and TRBJ1-1; 7 bases fit TRBD1. Trimming removed 4 bases from V and 12 bases from J; junction bases left unmatched: 11. Germline V lookup: CDR1 LNHDA, CDR2 SQIVND (reference sequence). The CDR3 runs to 13 residues.

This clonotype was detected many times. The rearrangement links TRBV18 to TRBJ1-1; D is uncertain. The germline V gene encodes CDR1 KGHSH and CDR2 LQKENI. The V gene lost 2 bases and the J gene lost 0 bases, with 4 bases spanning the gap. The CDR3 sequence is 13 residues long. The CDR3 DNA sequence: TGTGCCAGCTCACCATCCATGAACACTGAAGCTTTCTTT. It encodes CASSPSMNTEAFF.

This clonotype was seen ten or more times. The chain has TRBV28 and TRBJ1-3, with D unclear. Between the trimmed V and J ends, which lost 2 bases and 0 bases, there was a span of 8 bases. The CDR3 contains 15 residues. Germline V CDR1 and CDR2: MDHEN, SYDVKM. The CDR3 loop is CASSLVKLSGNTIYF. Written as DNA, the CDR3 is TGTGCCAGCAGTTTAGTGAAGCTCTCTGGAAACACCATATATTTT.

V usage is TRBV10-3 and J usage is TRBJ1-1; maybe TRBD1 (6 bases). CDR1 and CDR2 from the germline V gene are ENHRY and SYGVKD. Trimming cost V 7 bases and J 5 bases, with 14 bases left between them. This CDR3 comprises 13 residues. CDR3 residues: CAITIDRSTEAFF. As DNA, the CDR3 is TGTGCCATCACGATAGACAGGAGTACTGAAGCTTTCTTT.

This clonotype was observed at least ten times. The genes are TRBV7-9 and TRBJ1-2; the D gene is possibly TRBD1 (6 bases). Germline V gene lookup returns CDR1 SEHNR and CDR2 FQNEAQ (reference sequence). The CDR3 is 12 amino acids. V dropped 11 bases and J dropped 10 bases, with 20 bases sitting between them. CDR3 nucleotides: TGTGCCGAATCCGTGGGGGCGTCCGACTACACCTTC. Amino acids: CAESVGASDYTF.

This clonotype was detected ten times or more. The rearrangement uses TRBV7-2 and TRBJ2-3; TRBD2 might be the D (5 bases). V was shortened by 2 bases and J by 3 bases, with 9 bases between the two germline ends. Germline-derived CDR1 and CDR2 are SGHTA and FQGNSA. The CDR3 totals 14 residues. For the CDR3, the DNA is TGTGCCAGCAGCTTATCTTCGGGAACAGATACGCAGTATTTT. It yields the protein CASSLSSGTDTQYF.